What follows describes a single T cell receptor (beta chain). Its antigen is currently not known. Nothing much larger sits one base from this clone, and base qualities are not available. CDR1 SNHLY and CDR2 FYNNEI were looked up in the germline V gene. Taken from cysteine to phenylalanine, the CDR3 has 14 residues. CDR3 DNA only is kept here, 42 bases in frame from base 1. V was cut back by 6 bases and J by 0 bases, leaving a gap of 9 bases between them. This sample was taken from a study of memory CD4+ T cells and cytomegalovirus serostatus (dated by TCRdb to between 2018 and 2020). Regarding the research as a whole: A total of about 33 healthy Belgian adults, of whom 9 were CMV seropositive and approximately 24 were CMV seronegative, were included in the cohort. The study sequenced CD4+ memory TCRbeta repertoires of a Belgian cohort with known cytomegalovirus serostatus to replicate a published TCR-based CMV serostatus classifier.

What the authors observed across the whole study: On the Belgian cohort, the classifier based on the original framework reached a median bootstrapped AUC of roughly 0.94, with a 95% CI of 0.76-1.00. Only CD4+CD45RO+ memory cells were sequenced, unlike the original study, which covered naive and memory CD4+ and CD8+ populations. CMV serostatus prediction reached a median bootstrapped AUC of about 0.96 with the original framework and about 0.91 with a US-trained random forest. The results were interpreted as suggesting that the CMV-associated TCR signature is mostly present in the CD4+ memory repertoire. Among the 150 to 200 previously reported CMV-associated TCRbeta sequences, some 69 showed up in the CD4+ memory repertoires, with each one found in between one and five individuals.

Genomic DNA was extracted from sorted cells with the Quick-DNA Microprep Kit. Amplification of TCRbeta DNA was done with the immunoSEQ hsTCRbeta kit, following the protocol from the manufacturer. TCRbeta libraries were sequenced on an Illumina MiSeq instrument. From the authors' description of their analysis: Removing out-of-frame sequences left roughly 2.4 million distinct TCRbeta sequences, an average of about 70,000 per individual. Each individual was scored using the number of some 160 previously reported CMV-associated TCRbeta sequences that the individual carried and the total number of productive distinct TCRbeta sequences. A beta-binomial model was reimplemented in Python, and scikit-learn random forests with default parameters were trained on data from the US cohort. On the Belgian cohort, classifier performance was reported as the median AUC, along with percentile confidence intervals, across 10,000 bootstrap iterations. The table comes from immuneACCESS by way of TCRdb, which keeps in-frame sequences with V and J called. Part of the clones is missing from these tables; in studies checked, under half for an unresolved V gene and the rest for unknown reasons. That table gives V, J and clone size, and the DNA gave D and trimming. The sample data list 65,000 to 95,000 clones, and more than 70% of these were observed just once. The ten largest clonotypes hold around 0.84% of the sample.

Single viable CD3+CD4+CD8-CD45RO+ cells were sorted as memory CD4+ T cells on a FACSAria II. CMV serostatus was determined using a Roche Elecsys assay that detects serum IgG against CMV pp150, pp28, p38 and p52. Once the samples were thawed, total CD4+ T cells were enriched through positive selection using CD4 magnetic microbeads. Samples originated from another study that specifically interrogated the CD4+ T cell memory repertoire. Peripheral blood mononuclear cells were isolated and cryopreserved according to standard operating procedures, and serum was stored at -80 degrees C. The staining relied on CD3-PerCP (BW264/56), CD4-APC (RPA-T4), CD45RO-PE (UCHT1) and CD8-Pacific Orange (3B5) antibodies, and Sytox blue was used to exclude non-viable cells.

The sequence joins TRBV2 to TRBJ2-4; the D gene is tentatively TRBD1 or TRBD2, each matching 5 bases. Sequenced material: memory CD4+ T cells from blood. This receptor was identified in an adult in good health and CMV-seronegative. Read as DNA, the sequence is TGTGCCAGCAGCCCGGGGACAGCCAAAAACATTCAGTACTTC. Its translation reads: CASSPGTAKNIQYF.